The 20 T cell receptor beta chains listed next were all sequenced from one sample in a study of PD-L1 blockade in urothelial cancer. The protocol was immunoSEQ multiplex PCR, while the TCRdb copy is restricted to in-frame clones and leaves out a portion. The sample carries about 24,000 clones, roughly 84% recorded once. The starting material was PBMCs, obtained around atezolizumab (anti-PD-L1) treatment. All receptors come from an older man with urothelial cancer.

The chain couples TRBV29-1 to TRBJ1-3; possibly TRBD1 for D (5 bases). V was clipped by 4 bases and J by 0 bases, with 10 bases between them. The germline V gene has CDR1 SQVTM and CDR2 ANQGSEA. CDR3 length equals 14 residues. DNA for the CDR3: TGCAGCGTTGGTGGGGGGGACTCTGGAAACACCATATATTTT. Residues: CSVGGGDSGNTIYF.

The V call is TRBV27, the J call TRBJ2-2, with 11 bases aligning to TRBD2. The length of the CDR3 is 14 residues. The V and J ends lost 6 bases and 5 bases, in that order; junction bases with no gene match: 2. Germline V lookup: CDR1 MNHEY, CDR2 SMNVEV (reference sequence). The CDR3 DNA follows: TGTGCCAGCAGACTAGCGGGAGAAACCGGGGAGCTGTTTTTT. As protein: CASRLAGETGELFF.

The V call is TRBV21-1, the J call TRBJ1-5; the table's D call, TRBD1, has no DNA check behind it. TRBV21-1 is given as a pseudogene. The CDR3 has 19 residues. CDR3: CASSSPGQGIGLSNQPQHF. In DNA, the CDR3 is TGTGCCAGCAGCTCTCCGGGACAGGGAATTGGGCTTAGCAATCAGCCCCAGCATTTT.

The chain has TRBV11-3 and TRBJ2-1; possible D gene TRBD2, 5 bases. The CDR3 covers 13 residues. V was cut by 2 bases and J by 10 bases, with 12 bases left in between. The germline V gene has CDR1 SGHNT and CDR2 YENEEA. The CDR3 loop reads CASSLFREREQFF. In DNA, the CDR3 is TGTGCCAGCAGCTTATTCCGGGAAAGGGAGCAGTTCTTC.

The chain is built from TRBV27 and TRBJ2-1; tentatively, D is TRBD1 (6 bases). The CDR3 is 16 amino acids. V dropped 1 base and J dropped 4 bases, with 14 bases sitting between them. Germline V CDR1 and CDR2: MNHEY, SMNVEV (reference sequence). CDR3 coding DNA: TGTGCCAGCAGTTTATTCCAGGGGATTCGTTACAATGAGCAGTTCTTC. Protein: CASSLFQGIRYNEQFF.

V gene TRBV5-1 combines with J gene TRBJ2-1, with 9 bases fitting TRBD1. This CDR3 spans 15 amino acids. V shed 3 bases, J shed 4 bases, and the junction held 5 bases outside the gene matches. The germline CDR1 and CDR2 sequences are SGHRS and YFSETQ. In DNA, the CDR3 is TGCGCCAGCAGCTCACAGGGGGCATTTTACAATGAGCAGTTCTTC. Translated: CASSSQGAFYNEQFF.

This chain links TRBV28 with TRBJ1-2; a weak D match, TRBD1 (6 bases). The CDR3 extends over 14 amino acids. CDR1 MDHEN and CDR2 SYDVKM come from the germline V gene. V was cut by 6 bases and J by 1 base, with 12 bases left in between. This chain's CDR3 is CASRLRGINYGYTF. The CDR3 nucleotides read TGTGCCAGCAGGTTAAGGGGGATTAACTATGGCTACACCTTC.

CDR3 amino acids: CASSLDGGRTDTQYF. As DNA, the CDR3 is TGTGCCAGCAGCTTAGACGGCGGGAGAACAGATACGCAGTATTTT. The J gene is TRBJ2-3, the V gene TRBV11-2, with TRBD2 identical over 7 bases. CDR1 is SGHAT and CDR2 is FQNNGV in the germline V gene. V lost 0 bases, J lost 3 bases, and 3 bases stayed unmatched. The CDR3 totals 15 residues. The full variable domain, with the rest looked up from reference TRBV11-2 and TRBJ2-3, is EAGVAQSPRYKIIEKRQSVAFWCNPISGHATLYWYQQILGQGPKLLIQFQNNGVVDDSQLPKDRFSAERLKGVDSTLKIQPAKLEDSAVYLCASSLDGGRTDTQYFGPGTRLTVL.

The J gene is TRBJ1-2, the V gene TRBV10-3; tentative D call: TRBD1 (5 bases). CDR1 is ENHRY, CDR2 SYGVKD, per germline. This CDR3 is built from 16 residues. Trimming stripped 0 bases from V and 5 bases from J, with 16 bases between. The CDR3 bases are TGTGCCATCAGTGAGTCTAGAAAGGGGCCATGGTATGGCTACACCTTC. The encoded protein is CAISESRKGPWYGYTF.

This clone was counted only a few times. The chain recombines TRBV19 with TRBJ1-5; 12 nucleotides align to TRBD1. Germline loops: CDR1 LNHDA, CDR2 SQIVND (reference sequence). V lost 7 bases and J lost 0; bases outside the gene matches: 7. The CDR3 is 17 residues long. CDR3 loop: CASTLGQGAGSNQPQHF. DNA of the CDR3: TGTGCCAGTACCCTGGGACAGGGGGCAGGTAGCAATCAGCCCCAGCATTTT.

This rearrangement joins TRBV30 to TRBJ2-7; 9 bases line up with TRBD1. The CDR3 extends over 15 amino acids. The J segment lost 4 bases and the V segment lost 1 base, leaving 8 bases of the junction unmatched. Germline CDR1 is GTSNPN and CDR2 is SVGIG (reference sequence). CDR3 in DNA: TGTGCCTGGAGTGCTTTCGGGACAGGGAGGTACGAGCAGTACTTC. Translated: CAWSAFGTGRYEQYF.

The J gene is TRBJ2-3, the V gene TRBV6-5, with 11 bases matching TRBD2. Trimming at V came to 4 bases and at J to 1 base, leaving 4 bases not matched to a gene. Germline V gene data show CDR1 as MNHEY and CDR2 as SVGAGI. The CDR3 totals 16 residues. The CDR3 protein is CASSSSGRTGTDTQYF. The CDR3 DNA is TGTGCCAGCAGTTCTAGCGGGAGGACCGGCACAGATACGCAGTATTTT.

The rearrangement joins TRBV27 to TRBJ2-2; 7 bases align to TRBD1. CDR1 MNHEY and CDR2 SMNVEV come from the germline V gene (reference sequence). Trimming cost V 3 bases and J 0 bases; bases outside gene matches: 4. The CDR3 covers 16 residues. DNA for the CDR3: TGTGCCAGCAGTTTGGGACAGCTCGCGAACACCGGGGAGCTGTTTTTT. Its protein product is CASSLGQLANTGELFF.

The chain employs TRBV6-6 and TRBJ1-5; no definite D call. This CDR3 spans 13 amino acids. CDR1 and CDR2 from the germline V gene are MNHNY and SVGAGI (reference sequence). V lost 5 bases to trimming and J lost 1 base, with 6 bases between them. CDR3 DNA: TGTGCCAGCAGTAAACAGAGCAATCAGCCCCAGCATTTT. Its protein product is CASSKQSNQPQHF.

The rearrangement links TRBV9 to TRBJ2-3; weak D call: TRBD2 (6 bases). Germline values: CDR1 SGDLS, CDR2 YYNGEE. Trimming took 3 bases from V and 2 from J, leaving 13 bases between them. This CDR3 has 15 amino acids. CDR3 protein: CASSGSGTLTDTQYF. The CDR3 DNA sequence: TGTGCCAGCAGCGGTAGCGGTACCCTCACAGATACGCAGTATTTT.

This chain joins TRBV6-4 and TRBJ2-2, with 15 positions matching TRBD2. J was trimmed by 6 bases and V by 10 bases; bases with no gene match: 6. The CDR3 covers 15 residues. Germline loops: CDR1 MRHNA, CDR2 SNTAGT. CDR3 in amino acids: CAIHWTSGRAGELFF. The CDR3 region has the DNA TGTGCCATCCATTGGACTAGCGGGAGGGCCGGGGAGCTGTTTTTT.

A single count supports this clone. The V call is TRBV5-4, the J call TRBJ1-2; 8 nucleotides match TRBD1. CDR3 length: 15 amino acids. The trim removed 4 bases at V and 4 bases at J, leaving 9 bases unmatched. Germline values: CDR1 SGHNT, CDR2 YYREEE (reference sequence). In nucleotides, the CDR3 is TGTGCCAGCAGCAAAATGGGACAGGAGTTCTATGGCTACACCTTC. Protein: CASSKMGQEFYGYTF.

The rearrangement joins TRBV5-1 to TRBJ2-2; TRBD1 matches 7 bases. This CDR3 spans 15 amino acids. J gave up 4 bases and V 4 bases, and 7 bases lay outside the gene matches. CDR1 is SGHRS and CDR2 is YFSETQ in the germline V gene. CDR3 bases: TGCGCCAGCAGCGAGATAGCAGGGGGCACCGGGGAGCTGTTTTTT. It encodes CASSEIAGGTGELFF. Variable domain in full (rest from reference TRBV5-1 and TRBJ2-2): KAGVTQTPRYLIKTRGQQVTLSCSPISGHRSVSWYQQTPGQGLQFLFEYFSETQRNKGNFPGRFSGRQFSNSRSEMNVSTLELGDSALYLCASSEIAGGTGELFFGEGSRLTVL.

This clone was recorded once. The V call is TRBV28, the J call TRBJ2-5; 10 nucleotides agree with TRBD2. The V segment lost 5 bases and the J segment 5 bases; nucleotides outside the gene matches: 11. The CDR3 has 16 residues. CDR1 MDHEN and CDR2 SYDVKM come from the germline V gene. In DNA form, the CDR3 reads TGTGCCAGCAGTGGCACGCTAGCGGGAGCGGCGGAGACCCAGTACTTC. It yields the protein CASSGTLAGAAETQYF. Full variable domain (missing parts from reference TRBV28 and TRBJ2-5): DVKVTQSSRYLVKRTGEKVFLECVQDMDHENMFWYRQDPGLGLRLIYFSYDVKMKEKGDIPEGYSVSREKKERFSLILESASTNQTSMYLCASSGTLAGAAETQYFGPGTRLLVL.

This chain joins TRBV7-9 and TRBJ1-3; maybe TRBD1 (5 bases). Between the trimmed V and J ends, which lost 5 bases and 0 bases, there was a span of 8 bases. Germline lookup yields CDR1 SEHNR and CDR2 FQNEAQ (reference sequence). The CDR3 has 14 amino acids. CDR3: CASSPGFSGNTIYF. CDR3 bases: TGTGCCAGCAGCCCAGGGTTCTCTGGAAACACCATATATTTT. Together with reference TRBV7-9 and TRBJ1-3, the CDR3 gives the full variable domain: DTGVSQNPRHKITKRGQNVTFRCDPISEHNRLYWYRQTLGQGPEFLTYFQNEAQLEKSRLLSDRFSAERPKGSFSTLEIQRTEQGDSAMYLCASSPGFSGNTIYFGEGSWLTVV.